This T cell receptor (beta chain) was recovered during a study of post-analysis software for immune sequencing data. Overall study: The disease courses spanned relapsing-remitting, secondary progressive and progressive-relapsing forms of multiple sclerosis.

CDR3 length: 15 amino acids. Each TCR beta cDNA library carried unique molecular identifiers. TCRdb reprocessed the PCR reads with MiXCR, giving one entry per CDR3 protein. Of roughly 650,000 distinct CDR3 sequences detected, more than 50% appear once; the ten largest clones hold approximately 10%. Study-wide findings and caveats: Multiple sclerosis patients showed significantly lower normalized Chao1 diversity than controls did. Four to six TRBV segments were more frequent in patients than controls; TRBV5-6, TRBV5-1 and TRBV20-1 belonged to this group.

In regard to this clonotype: The antigen remains unidentified.

The receptor's source is a girl aged 2 to 9 with multiple sclerosis. The chain links TRBV21-1 to TRBJ2-7. TRBV21-1 has pseudogene status. The sequenced sample was blood. The CDR3 DNA follows: TGTGCCAGCAGCAAAGATCCGGATATCATCTCCTACCAGTACTTC. Its protein is CASSKDPDIISYQYF.